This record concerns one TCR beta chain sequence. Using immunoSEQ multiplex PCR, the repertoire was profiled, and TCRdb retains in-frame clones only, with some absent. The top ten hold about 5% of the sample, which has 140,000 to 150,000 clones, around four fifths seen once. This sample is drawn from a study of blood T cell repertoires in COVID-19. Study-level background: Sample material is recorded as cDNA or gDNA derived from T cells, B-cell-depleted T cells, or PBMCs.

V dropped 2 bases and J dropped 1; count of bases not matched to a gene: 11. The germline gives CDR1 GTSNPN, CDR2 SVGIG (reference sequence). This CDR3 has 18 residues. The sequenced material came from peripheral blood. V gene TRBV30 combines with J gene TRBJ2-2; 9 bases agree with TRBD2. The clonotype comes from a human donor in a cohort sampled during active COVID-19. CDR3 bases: TGTGCCTGGAGTTTTACTCTCCTTAGCGGGAGGAACACCGGGGAGCTGTTTTTT. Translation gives CAWSFTLLSGRNTGELFF.